This TCR beta chain was identified during a study of CD8+CD57+ T cells in acquired aplastic anemia. In the study overall: The sorted CD4+ and CD8+ cells yielded an average roughly 3 ug of DNA. Points from the study as a whole: A significant difference in CD8+ Simpson's diversity between patients and controls was not found. Researchers report that twenty-nine CD8+ CDR3 sequences appeared in both patients and controls.

It was genomic DNA that served as the template for profiling TCR beta VDJ and CDR3. TCRdb reanalysed the reads using MiXCR and keeps one entry per CDR3 protein. The sample carries 200,000 or so distinct CDR3 sequences, 64% recorded once. Regarding this clonotype: Its specificity is unknown.

Between the trimmed V and J ends, which lost 6 bases and 2 bases, there was a span of 11 bases. There are 13 residues in the CDR3. The TCR comes from a human donor with severe aplastic anemia or a healthy control (not recorded which). Sequences were obtained from sorted CD4+, CD8+, or CD8+CD57+ T cells (not recorded which) from PBMCs. The chain links TRBV12-3 or TRBV12-4 to TRBJ2-7; D may be TRBD2 (6 bases). The CDR3 DNA is TGTGCCAGCAGCCGCGGGGCAGCCTACGAGCAGTACTTC. Encoded protein: CASSRGAAYEQYF.